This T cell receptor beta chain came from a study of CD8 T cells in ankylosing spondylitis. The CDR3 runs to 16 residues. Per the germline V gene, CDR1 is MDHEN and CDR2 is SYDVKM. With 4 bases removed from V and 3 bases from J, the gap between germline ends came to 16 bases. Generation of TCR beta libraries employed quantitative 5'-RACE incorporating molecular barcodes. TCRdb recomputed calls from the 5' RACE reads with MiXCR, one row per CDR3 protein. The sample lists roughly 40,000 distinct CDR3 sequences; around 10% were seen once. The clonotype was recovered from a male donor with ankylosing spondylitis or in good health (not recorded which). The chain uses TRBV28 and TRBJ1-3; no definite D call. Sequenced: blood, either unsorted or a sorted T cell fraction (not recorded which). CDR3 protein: CASSSGLPANGNTIYF. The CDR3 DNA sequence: TGTGCCAGCAGTTCCGGACTTCCAGCTAATGGAAACACCATATATTTT.